This T cell receptor (beta chain) was sequenced during a study of cytomegalovirus exposure and HLA in healthy donors. Study-level information: There were 65 million to 85 million unique TCRs (from HLA-typed donors) in an early data release.

Researchers ran the PCR with 60 Vbeta and 13 Jbeta primers. The repertoire was sequenced with immunoSEQ multiplex PCR; TCRdb's copy has only in-frame clones and lacks some. The sample includes under 200,000 clones, about four fifths of them seen just once. Details on this clone: Its antigen is undetermined.

This CDR3 region has 14 residues. Deletions cut 7 bases from V and 8 bases from J, with 20 bases between. Germline loops: CDR1 WNHNN, CDR2 SYGVQD (reference sequence). General study findings and limits: V- and J-gene trimming in TCR beta was tied to a missense DCLRE1C variant by an analysis performed later. Some TCR beta chains (approximately 180 of them) were listed as cytomegalovirus-associated.

Donors consisted of healthy bone marrow donors. The chain is built from TRBV10-1 and TRBJ1-1, with D possibly TRBD1 on 6 matching bases. The specimen sequenced was PBMCs. The TCR originated in a woman aged 45-65 years in good health and CMV-seronegative. The CDR3 sequence is CASTSTSRQAEAFF. For the CDR3, the DNA is TGCGCCAGCACCTCTACCTCCCGACAGGCGGAAGCTTTCTTT.